These T cell receptor beta chains were read from a single sample in a study of CD4 T cells in relation to SARS-CoV-2 and coronaviruses. Data came from immunoSEQ multiplex PCR; TCRdb stores just in-frame clones and leaves some out. Of 30,000 to 45,000 clones listed, approximately 87% are singletons. Sequenced sample: memory CD4+ T cells from PBMCs. The source is an adult with COVID-19. The CDR3 runs from the conserved cysteine through the conserved F or W. A D gene is named only where the DNA matches it firmly. Size values are once, few and many counts, or a class for expanded clones, and some rows have none.

-	TRBV5-5	TRBJ1-1	-	TGTGCCAGCAGCTTGAGTGTATTAATGCGCACTGAAGCTTTCTTT	CASSLSVLMRTEAFF
-	TRBV9	TRBJ1-2	once	TGTGCCAGCAGCGTAGATGGTGGCGGCTATGGCTACACCTTC	CASSVDGGGYGYTF
-	TRBV7-3	TRBJ1-2	-	TGTGCCAGCAGCTTCTCGGCAGCCTCTAACTATGGCTACACCTTC	CASSFSAASNYGYTF
TRBD2	TRBV5-1	TRBJ2-3	-	TGCGCCAGCAGCTTGGGTCTAGCGGGGGGGTTACCAGATACGCAGTATTTT	CASSLGLAGGLPDTQYF
-	TRBV25-1	TRBJ2-7	-	TGTGCCAGCAGTGATGCCTACGAGCAGTACTTC	CASSDAYEQYF
-	TRBV7-8	TRBJ2-5	-	TGTGCCAGCAGCTTATACGGGACCATTAAAGAGACCCAGTACTTC	CASSLYGTIKETQYF
TRBD1	TRBV28	TRBJ1-5	-	TGTGCCGGAGGGACAGGGGGCATAGGGAATCAGCCCCAGCATTTT	CAGGTGGIGNQPQHF
TRBD1	TRBV27	TRBJ1-2	-	TGTGCCAGCAGACTGGGACAGTCTCATGGCTACACCTTC	CASRLGQSHGYTF
-	TRBV7-3	TRBJ1-3	-	TGTGCCAGCAGCTTACTTCCGGACTCAAAGGGAAACACCATATATTTT	CASSLLPDSKGNTIYF
-	TRBV7-9	TRBJ1-1	few	TGTGCCAGCAGCCCCACGAGACAGCGACTGAACACTGAAGCTTTCTTT	CASSPTRQRLNTEAFF
-	TRBV11-2	TRBJ1-4	-	TGTGCCAGCAGCACCCTGGGGGGGCCCGCTAATGAAAAACTGTTTTTT	CASSTLGGPANEKLFF
-	TRBV5-1	TRBJ2-3	-	TGCGCCAGCAGCTTGGAACCACGCACAGATACGCAGTATTTT	CASSLEPRTDTQYF
TRBD2	TRBV6-5	TRBJ2-3	-	TGTGCCAGCAGTTACTCCGGACTAGCATCGGGTTATACGCAGTATTTT	CASSYSGLASGYTQYF
-	TRBV2	TRBJ1-5	-	TGTGCCAGCAGTGGGTCCCCGGCGGGTCAGCCCCAGCATTTT	CASSGSPAGQPQHF
TRBD1	TRBV3-1/TRBV3-2	TRBJ1-1	-	TGTGCCAGCAGCCAAAAAGACAGGGGGATGAACACTGAAGCTTTCTTT	CASSQKDRGMNTEAFF
-	TRBV10-2	TRBJ1-2	-	TGCGCCAGCAGCGACAGTAGTTATAGCTACACCTTC	CASSDSSYSYTF
TRBD1	TRBV5-1	TRBJ2-1	-	TGCGCCAGCACCCGAGACGGGACAGGGGTCGGCAATGAGCAGTTCTTC	CASTRDGTGVGNEQFF
TRBD1	TRBV7-9	TRBJ2-7	-	TGTGCCAGCAGCGCCGGGACAGGGTGGGAGCAGTACTTC	CASSAGTGWEQYF
-	TRBV6-5	TRBJ2-1	-	TGTGCCAGCAGTTACTCGGGGGCGAGGTGGGAGCAGTTCTTC	CASSYSGARWEQFF
TRBD1	TRBV6-5	TRBJ2-7	-	TGTGCCAGCAGTATTGGGGACAGGGGAGTGCACGAGCAGTACTTC	CASSIGDRGVHEQYF
-	TRBV3-1/TRBV3-2	TRBJ1-5	-	TGTGCCAGCAGCCACGCTAGACAGGGCAATCAGCCCCAGCATTTT	CASSHARQGNQPQHF
-	TRBV7-9	TRBJ2-3	-	TGTGCCAGCAGCTTTAGGCTCAGCGGAGACACAGATACGCAGTATTTT	CASSFRLSGDTDTQYF
TRBD2	TRBV3-1/TRBV3-2	TRBJ2-7	-	TGTGCCAGCATGCCAAAGAGGTCTAGCGGGGCCTACGAGCAGTACTTC	CASMPKRSSGAYEQYF
-	TRBV7-2	TRBJ2-6	-	TGTGCCAGCAGCTTTCGGCCGTCGGGGGCCAACGTCCTGACTTTC	CASSFRPSGANVLTF
-	TRBV7-2	TRBJ2-7	-	TGTGCCAGCAGCCAGGTGGACGAGCAGTACTTC	CASSQVDEQYF
TRBD2	TRBV5-6	TRBJ2-2	few	TGTGCCAGCAGCGGGGGAGGGTTCAACACCGGGGAGCTGTTTTTT	CASSGGGFNTGELFF
-	TRBV6-5	TRBJ1-6	-	TGTGCCACTCAATCCCGGGGAAGTTCACCCCTCCACTTT	CATQSRGSSPLHF
-	TRBV6-5	TRBJ2-5	-	TGTGCCAGCAGTTCCCCCCGAGGAGCACAAGAGACCCAGTACTTC	CASSSPRGAQETQYF
TRBD1	TRBV7-3	TRBJ1-2	once	TGTGCCAGCAGCCCAAATCCGGGACAGGGGATCGGGGGCTACACCTTC	CASSPNPGQGIGGYTF
-	TRBV5-6	TRBJ1-3	few	TGTGCCAGCAGTCGGGACAACTCTGGAAACACCATATATTTT	CASSRDNSGNTIYF
-	TRBV2	TRBJ2-7	-	TGTGCCAGCAGTGAAGGCCAGTATAAGGACGAGCAGTACTTC	CASSEGQYKDEQYF
-	TRBV3-1/TRBV3-2	TRBJ2-2	-	TGTGCCAGCAGCCAAGATTGGCTAGGGACCGGGGAGCTGTTTTTT	CASSQDWLGTGELFF
-	TRBV5-1	TRBJ2-1	-	TGCGCCAGCAGCTTCCGGGGAGGGCAGTTCTTC	CASSFRGGQFF
-	TRBV19	TRBJ2-3	once	TGTGCCAGTAGGGATAGCGGTCTTAGCACAGATACGCAGTATTTT	CASRDSGLSTDTQYF
-	TRBV19	TRBJ2-5	-	TGTGCCAGTAGTATTGGCCCCCACAGCCAAGAGACCCAGTACTTC	CASSIGPHSQETQYF
TRBD1	TRBV4-2	TRBJ2-4	-	TGTGCCAGCAGCCAAGATGTGGACAGGCGACAGTACTTC	CASSQDVDRRQYF
TRBD1	TRBV11-2	TRBJ1-1	-	TGTGCCAGCAGCTTATCAGGGGGCAACCCCCTTTCGCGGGCTTTCTTT	CASSLSGGNPLSRAFF
TRBD2	TRBV6-1	TRBJ2-7	-	TGTGCCAGCAGTGAAGCGGGACCGGGGGGCTACGAGCAGTACTTC	CASSEAGPGGYEQYF
-	TRBV4-2	TRBJ2-3	-	TGTGCCAGCAGCCAAGAAGAACGAGTGACAGATACGCAGTATTTT	CASSQEERVTDTQYF
TRBD1	TRBV11-3	TRBJ2-7	-	TGTGCCAGCAGCCAAAACAGGGGCCACTACGAGCAGTACTTC	CASSQNRGHYEQYF
-	TRBV4-3	TRBJ1-1	-	TGCGCCAGCAGCCAATGGGGGGTTGAAGCTTTCTTT	CASSQWGVEAFF
-	TRBV19	TRBJ1-3	-	TGTGCCAGTAGTATTGGAGGGGTCGGAAACACCATATATTTT	CASSIGGVGNTIYF
-	TRBV29-1	TRBJ2-3	few	TGCAGCGTTGAAGATCCCCGCGGCGCTGGGTCTACGCAGTATTTT	CSVEDPRGAGSTQYF
-	TRBV6-2/TRBV6-3	TRBJ1-5	-	TGTGCCAGCAGTGAGGGCTGGAGCAATCAGCCCCAGCATTTT	CASSEGWSNQPQHF
TRBD1	TRBV12-3/TRBV12-4	TRBJ2-7	-	TGTGCCAGCAGCGCCAGGGGGCGGTACGAGCAGTACTTC	CASSARGRYEQYF
-	TRBV19	TRBJ1-1	-	TGTGCCAGTCATCGAACAGGGTGGACTGAAGCTTTCTTT	CASHRTGWTEAFF
-	TRBV27	TRBJ2-5	-	TGTGCCAGCAGTTTAGTGCCGGGGGCGGCCTGGGAAAAGGGGACCCAGTACTTC	CASSLVPGAAWEKGTQYF
-	TRBV27	TRBJ2-7	-	TGTGCCAGCAGTTTGCGCAATTCCTACGAGCAGTACTTC	CASSLRNSYEQYF
-	TRBV6-5	TRBJ1-5	-	TGTGCCAGCACCCCCCGGGTAAATCAGCCCCAGCATTTT	CASTPRVNQPQHF
-	TRBV6-2/TRBV6-3	TRBJ1-5	once	TGTGCCAGCAGCCTAACTAGGACACCAACCCAGCCCCAGCATTTT	CASSLTRTPTQPQHF
-	TRBV28	TRBJ1-5	-	TGTGCCAGCAGTACCCCTCGAGTTGCTCAGCCCCAGCATTTT	CASSTPRVAQPQHF
-	TRBV5-1	TRBJ2-3	-	TGCGCCAGCAGCCTGGACAGTCCAGCGCAGTATTTT	CASSLDSPAQYF